This is a list of T cell receptor beta chains from one sample in a study of blood T cells in healthy people across ages. MiXCR was run by TCRdb on the 5' RACE reads, yielding one entry per CDR3 protein. The sample contains some 1.1 million distinct CDR3 sequences, 35% to 40% of which appear only once. Sequencing used blood. The receptors originated from a young man in good health. The CDR3 runs from the conserved cysteine through the conserved F or W. A D gene is named only where the DNA matches it firmly. A row's size may be missing; if present it is once, few, many or a size class.

CDR3 length: 16
clone size: few
J gene: TRBJ1-4
D gene: NA
V gene: TRBV7-9
CDR3 DNA: TGTGCCAGCAGCTTAGGCAGCGCCGCAACTAATGAAAAACTGTTTTTT
CDR3 protein: CASSLGSAATNEKLFF

CDR3 length: 14
clone size: few
J gene: TRBJ2-1
D gene: NA
V gene: TRBV7-9
CDR3 DNA: TGTGCCAGCAGCATCCCTAACAGCTACAATGAGCAGTTCTTC
CDR3 protein: CASSIPNSYNEQFF

CDR3 length: 14
clone size: few
J gene: TRBJ2-3
D gene: NA
V gene: TRBV20-1
CDR3 DNA: TGCAGTGCTCTGCTAGCCACCAGCACAGATACGCAGTATTTT
CDR3 protein: CSALLATSTDTQYF

CDR3 length: 13
clone size: NA
J gene: TRBJ1-1
D gene: NA
V gene: TRBV4-3
CDR3 DNA: TGCGCCAGCAGCCAAGAAGAGTCCATTGAAGCTTTCTTT
CDR3 protein: CASSQEESIEAFF

CDR3 length: 17
clone size: NA
J gene: TRBJ1-1
D gene: NA
V gene: TRBV11-2
CDR3 DNA: TGTGCCAGCAGCTTAGATGTGGGGGGGACAATGAACACTGAAGCTTTCTTT
CDR3 protein: CASSLDVGGTMNTEAFF

CDR3 length: 14
clone size: few
J gene: TRBJ1-5
D gene: NA
V gene: TRBV6-2/TRBV6-3
CDR3 DNA: TGTGCCAGCAGTTATGGGGGTATCGATCAGCCCCAGCATTTT
CDR3 protein: CASSYGGIDQPQHF

CDR3 length: 11
clone size: NA
J gene: TRBJ2-7
D gene: NA
V gene: TRBV20-1
CDR3 DNA: TGCAGTGCCGGGGAGAGCTACGAGCAGTACTTC
CDR3 protein: CSAGESYEQYF

CDR3 length: 15
clone size: NA
J gene: TRBJ1-1
D gene: NA
V gene: TRBV7-2
CDR3 DNA: TGTGCCAGCAGCTTAGACGCGGGTTGGGACACTGAAGCTTTCTTT
CDR3 protein: CASSLDAGWDTEAFF

CDR3 length: 14
clone size: NA
J gene: TRBJ1-2
D gene: NA
V gene: TRBV7-2
CDR3 DNA: TGTGCCAGCAGCCCCCCGGGGGCTTCCTATGGCTACACCTTC
CDR3 protein: CASSPPGASYGYTF

CDR3 length: 15
clone size: NA
J gene: TRBJ1-1
D gene: NA
V gene: TRBV4-1
CDR3 DNA: TGCGCCAGCAGCCAAGAAGAAGGGCGGAGGACTGAAGCTTTCTTT
CDR3 protein: CASSQEEGRRTEAFF

CDR3 length: 15
clone size: few
J gene: TRBJ1-1
D gene: TRBD1
V gene: TRBV20-1
CDR3 DNA: TGCAGTGCTAGTCCCGGGACAGGGGAAATTGGTGAAGCTTTCTTT
CDR3 protein: CSASPGTGEIGEAFF

CDR3 length: 15
clone size: NA
J gene: TRBJ1-6
D gene: NA
V gene: TRBV28
CDR3 DNA: TGTGCCATCAAGGGGGTTAGTGGGAACAATTCACCCCTCCACTTT
CDR3 protein: CAIKGVSGNNSPLHF

CDR3 length: 12
clone size: NA
J gene: TRBJ1-1
D gene: NA
V gene: TRBV27
CDR3 DNA: TGTGCCAGCAGCCCCGGAGAGACTGAAGCTTTCTTT
CDR3 protein: CASSPGETEAFF

CDR3 length: 14
clone size: few
J gene: TRBJ2-3
D gene: TRBD2
V gene: TRBV20-1
CDR3 DNA: TGCAGTGCTAGAACGGGGGGGGAAACAGATACGCAGTATTTT
CDR3 protein: CSARTGGETDTQYF

CDR3 length: 16
clone size: NA
J gene: TRBJ1-1
D gene: NA
V gene: TRBV6-5
CDR3 DNA: TGTGCCAGCAGTTATAGTGGCAGCCGGGCGAACACTGAAGCTTTCTTT
CDR3 protein: CASSYSGSRANTEAFF

CDR3 length: 20
clone size: NA
J gene: TRBJ2-1
D gene: NA
V gene: TRBV21-1
CDR3 DNA: NA
CDR3 protein: CASSNYRCRDRGEGYNEQFF

CDR3 length: 17
clone size: few
J gene: TRBJ2-2
D gene: TRBD1
V gene: TRBV20-1
CDR3 DNA: TGCAGTGCTAGAGATCGTAGGACAGGAGGCAACACCGGGGAGCTGTTTTTT
CDR3 protein: CSARDRRTGGNTGELFF

CDR3 length: 15
clone size: few
J gene: TRBJ2-1
D gene: NA
V gene: TRBV25-1
CDR3 DNA: TGTGCCAGCAGTGAAGTGGGGGTCTCCTACAATGAGCAGTTCTTC
CDR3 protein: CASSEVGVSYNEQFF

CDR3 length: 15
clone size: NA
J gene: TRBJ1-1
D gene: NA
V gene: TRBV6-5
CDR3 DNA: TGTGCCAGCAGTTATTTAGTAGACAGGAACACTGAAGCTTTCTTT
CDR3 protein: CASSYLVDRNTEAFF

CDR3 length: 12
clone size: few
J gene: TRBJ2-3
D gene: NA
V gene: TRBV4-1
CDR3 DNA: TGCGCCAGCAGCCAACTTGGTGTAGCGCAGTATTTT
CDR3 protein: CASSQLGVAQYF

CDR3 length: 14
clone size: few
J gene: TRBJ2-3
D gene: NA
V gene: TRBV11-3
CDR3 DNA: TGTGCCAGCAGCTTAGCAGGGCGCTGGGATACGCAGTATTTT
CDR3 protein: CASSLAGRWDTQYF

CDR3 length: 16
clone size: NA
J gene: TRBJ2-2
D gene: NA
V gene: TRBV5-1
CDR3 DNA: TGCGCCAGCAGCTTAAGAACAGGGTCGAACACCGGGGAGCTGTTTTTT
CDR3 protein: CASSLRTGSNTGELFF

CDR3 length: 13
clone size: few
J gene: TRBJ1-1
D gene: NA
V gene: TRBV7-9
CDR3 DNA: TGTGCCAGCAGCTTGCGGGGGTCGGAGGAAGCTTTCTTT
CDR3 protein: CASSLRGSEEAFF

CDR3 length: 14
clone size: NA
J gene: TRBJ1-2
D gene: TRBD1
V gene: TRBV7-8
CDR3 DNA: TGTGCCAGCAGCTTAGTCAACAGGGGCTATGGCTACACCTTC
CDR3 protein: CASSLVNRGYGYTF

CDR3 length: 13
clone size: few
J gene: TRBJ1-1
D gene: NA
V gene: TRBV12-3/TRBV12-4
CDR3 DNA: TGTGCCAGCAGTTTAACTGAGGGGGCTGAAGCTTTCTTT
CDR3 protein: CASSLTEGAEAFF

CDR3 length: 17
clone size: NA
J gene: TRBJ1-3
D gene: NA
V gene: TRBV28
CDR3 DNA: TGTGCCAGCAGTCGCCTAGTGCCAACAGGGCGCGGAAACACCATATATTTT
CDR3 protein: CASSRLVPTGRGNTIYF

CDR3 length: 13
clone size: NA
J gene: TRBJ1-4
D gene: NA
V gene: TRBV10-3
CDR3 DNA: TGTGCCATCCGAGCGGACAGATATGAAAAACTGTTTTTT
CDR3 protein: CAIRADRYEKLFF

CDR3 length: 17
clone size: NA
J gene: TRBJ2-3
D gene: TRBD2
V gene: TRBV6-2/TRBV6-3
CDR3 DNA: TGTGCCAGCAGTTACTCGGGACTAGCGGTGAGCACAGATACGCAGTATTTT
CDR3 protein: CASSYSGLAVSTDTQYF

CDR3 length: 12
clone size: NA
J gene: TRBJ2-1
D gene: TRBD2
V gene: TRBV11-2
CDR3 DNA: TGTGCCAGCAGCCGGACTAGCAATGAGCAGTTCTTC
CDR3 protein: CASSRTSNEQFF